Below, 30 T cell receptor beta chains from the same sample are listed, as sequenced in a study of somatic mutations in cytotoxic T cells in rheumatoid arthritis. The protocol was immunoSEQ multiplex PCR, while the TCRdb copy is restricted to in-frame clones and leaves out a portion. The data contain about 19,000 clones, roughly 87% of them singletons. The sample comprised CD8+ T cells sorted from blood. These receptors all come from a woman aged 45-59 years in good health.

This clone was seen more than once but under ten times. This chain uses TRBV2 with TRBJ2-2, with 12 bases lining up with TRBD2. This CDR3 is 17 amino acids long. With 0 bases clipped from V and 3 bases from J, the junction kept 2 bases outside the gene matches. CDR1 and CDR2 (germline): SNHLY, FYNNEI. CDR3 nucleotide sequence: TGTGCCAGCAGTGAAGCGCTAGCGGGAGGGTACACCGGGGAGCTGTTTTTT. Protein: CASSEALAGGYTGELFF.

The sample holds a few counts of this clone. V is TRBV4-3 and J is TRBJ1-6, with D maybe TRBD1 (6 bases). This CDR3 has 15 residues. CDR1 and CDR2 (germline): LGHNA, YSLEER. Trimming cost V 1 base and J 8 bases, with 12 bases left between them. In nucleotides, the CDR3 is TGCGCCAGCAGCCAAGCCTACAGGGATGATTCACCCCTCCACTTT. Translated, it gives CASSQAYRDDSPLHF.

The CDR3 spells CASSQGLAGGVGELFF. The CDR3 DNA reads as TGTGCCAGCAGCCAAGGGTTGGCGGGAGGGGTTGGGGAGCTGTTTTTT. The chain couples TRBV4-2 to TRBJ2-2; 9 positions agree with TRBD2. The CDR3 contains 16 residues. Germline lookup yields CDR1 LGHNA and CDR2 YNFKEQ. Trimming removed 1 base from V and 8 bases from J; junction bases left unmatched: 8.

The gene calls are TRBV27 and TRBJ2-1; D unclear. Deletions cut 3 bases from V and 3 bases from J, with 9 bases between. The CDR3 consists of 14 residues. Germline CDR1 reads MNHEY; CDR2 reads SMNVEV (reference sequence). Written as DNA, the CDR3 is TGTGCCAGCAGTTTGTCTATAAACTACAATGAGCAGTTCTTC. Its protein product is CASSLSINYNEQFF.

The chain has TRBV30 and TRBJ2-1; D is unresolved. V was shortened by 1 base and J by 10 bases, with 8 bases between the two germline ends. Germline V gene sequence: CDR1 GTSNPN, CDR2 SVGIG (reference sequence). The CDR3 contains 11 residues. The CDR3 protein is CAWSGIWEQFF. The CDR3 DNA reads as TGTGCCTGGAGTGGGATATGGGAGCAGTTCTTC.

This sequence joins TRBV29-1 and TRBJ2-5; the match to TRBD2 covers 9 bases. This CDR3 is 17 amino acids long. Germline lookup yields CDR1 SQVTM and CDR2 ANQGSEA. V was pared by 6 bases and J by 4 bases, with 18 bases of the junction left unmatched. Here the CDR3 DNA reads TGCAGCGTCCCGGTGGCTAGCGGGGACCACCCGGGAGAGACCCAGTACTTC. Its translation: CSVPVASGDHPGETQYF.

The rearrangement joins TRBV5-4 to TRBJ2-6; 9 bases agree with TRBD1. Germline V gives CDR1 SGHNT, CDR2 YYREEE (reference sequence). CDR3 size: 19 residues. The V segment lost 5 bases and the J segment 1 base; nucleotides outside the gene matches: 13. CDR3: CASSPTPPGQGSGANVLTF. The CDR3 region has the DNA TGTGCCAGCAGTCCTACCCCGCCGGGACAGGGATCTGGGGCCAACGTCCTGACTTTC. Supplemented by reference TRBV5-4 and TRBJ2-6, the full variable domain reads ETGVTQSPTHLIKTRGQQVTLRCSSQSGHNTVSWYQQALGQGPQFIFQYYREEENGRGNFPPRFSGLQFPNYSSELNVNALELDDSALYLCASSPTPPGQGSGANVLTFGAGSRLTVL.

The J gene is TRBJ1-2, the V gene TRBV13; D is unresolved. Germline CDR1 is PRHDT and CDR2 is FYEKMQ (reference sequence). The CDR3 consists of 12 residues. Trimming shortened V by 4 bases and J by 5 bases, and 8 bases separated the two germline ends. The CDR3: CASSSGPYGYTF. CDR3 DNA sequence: TGTGCCAGCAGCTCTGGCCCGTATGGCTACACCTTC. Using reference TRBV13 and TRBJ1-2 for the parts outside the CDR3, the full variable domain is AAGVIQSPRHLIKEKRETATLKCYPIPRHDTVYWYQQGPGQDPQFLISFYEKMQSDKGSIPDRFSAQQFSDYHSELNMSSLELGDSALYFCASSSGPYGYTFGSGTRLTVV.

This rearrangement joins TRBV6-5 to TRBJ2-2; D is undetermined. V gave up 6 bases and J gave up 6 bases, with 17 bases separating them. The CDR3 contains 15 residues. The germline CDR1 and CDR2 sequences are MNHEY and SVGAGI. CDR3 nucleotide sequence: TGTGCCAGCAGGCCCCGGGCAGCACGATCCGGGGAGCTGTTTTTT. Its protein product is CASRPRAARSGELFF.

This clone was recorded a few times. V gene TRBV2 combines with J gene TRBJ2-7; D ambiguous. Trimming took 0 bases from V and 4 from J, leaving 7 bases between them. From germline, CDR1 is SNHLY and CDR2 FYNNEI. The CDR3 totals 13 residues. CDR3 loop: CASSEADWYEQYF. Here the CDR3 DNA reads TGTGCCAGCAGTGAAGCAGACTGGTACGAGCAGTACTTC.

The CDR3 loop is CASGGVGTEAFF. The CDR3 nucleotides are TGTGCCAGTGGGGGGGTAGGAACTGAAGCTTTCTTT. The chain recombines TRBV19 with TRBJ1-1; maybe TRBD1 (5 bases). From germline, CDR1 is LNHDA and CDR2 SQIVND (reference sequence). This CDR3 spans 12 amino acids. Trimming cost V 8 bases and J 5 bases, with 12 bases left between them. The variable domain in full, completed from reference TRBV19 and TRBJ1-1, reads DGGITQSPKYLFRKEGQNVTLSCEQNLNHDAMYWYRQDPGQGLRLIYYSQIVNDFQKGDIAEGYSVSREKKESFPLTVTSAQKNPTAFYLCASGGVGTEAFFGQGTRLTVV.

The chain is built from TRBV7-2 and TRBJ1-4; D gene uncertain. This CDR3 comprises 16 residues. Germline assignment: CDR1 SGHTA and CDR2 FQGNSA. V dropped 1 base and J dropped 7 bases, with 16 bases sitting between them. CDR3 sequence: CASSLEGRVGSEKLFF. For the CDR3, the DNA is TGTGCCAGCAGCTTAGAAGGGCGGGTTGGTAGTGAAAAACTGTTTTTT.

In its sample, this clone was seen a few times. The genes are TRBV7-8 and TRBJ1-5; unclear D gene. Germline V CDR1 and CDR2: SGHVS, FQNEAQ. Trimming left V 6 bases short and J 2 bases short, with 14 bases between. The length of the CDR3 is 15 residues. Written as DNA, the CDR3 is TGTGCCAGCAGTCCAGTCCCCGGTGGCAATCAGCCCCAGCATTTT. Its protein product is CASSPVPGGNQPQHF. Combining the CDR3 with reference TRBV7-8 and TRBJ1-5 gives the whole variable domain GAGVSQSPRYKVAKRGQDVALRCDPISGHVSLFWYQQALGQGPEFLTYFQNEAQLDKSGLPSDRFFAERPEGSVSTLKIQRTQQEDSAVYLCASSPVPGGNQPQHFGDGTRLSIL.

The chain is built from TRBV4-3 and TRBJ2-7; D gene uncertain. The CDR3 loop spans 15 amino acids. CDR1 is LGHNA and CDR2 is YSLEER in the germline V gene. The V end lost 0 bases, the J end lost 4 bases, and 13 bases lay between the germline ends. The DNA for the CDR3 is TGCGCCAGCAGCCAAGAGCTAGGGCTACTTTACGAGCAGTACTTC. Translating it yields CASSQELGLLYEQYF.

In DNA, the CDR3 is TGTGCCAGCCAGGGACAGGGGGAACAGCCCCAGCATTTT. This translates into CASQGQGEQPQHF. The chain links TRBV6-6 to TRBJ1-5; 11 bases map to TRBD1. Germline V gene lookup returns CDR1 MNHNY and CDR2 SVGAGI (reference sequence). The length of the CDR3 is 13 residues. The V segment lost 8 bases and the J segment 7 bases; nucleotides outside the gene matches: 4.

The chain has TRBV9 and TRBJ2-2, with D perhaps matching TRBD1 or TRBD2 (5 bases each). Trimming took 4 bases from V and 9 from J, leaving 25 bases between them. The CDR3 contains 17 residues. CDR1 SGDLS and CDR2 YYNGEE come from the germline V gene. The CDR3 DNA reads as TGTGCCAGCAGCAAGCGAGGGGCGGACATAATCAGCCGGGAGCTGTTTTTT. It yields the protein CASSKRGADIISRELFF.

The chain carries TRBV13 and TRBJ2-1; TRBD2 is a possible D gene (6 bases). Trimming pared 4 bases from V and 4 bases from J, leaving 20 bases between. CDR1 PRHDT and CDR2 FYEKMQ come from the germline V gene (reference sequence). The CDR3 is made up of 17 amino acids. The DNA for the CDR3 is TGTGCCAGCAGCTCCGCCGGCAACCGGGACTTTTACAATGAGCAGTTCTTC. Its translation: CASSSAGNRDFYNEQFF.

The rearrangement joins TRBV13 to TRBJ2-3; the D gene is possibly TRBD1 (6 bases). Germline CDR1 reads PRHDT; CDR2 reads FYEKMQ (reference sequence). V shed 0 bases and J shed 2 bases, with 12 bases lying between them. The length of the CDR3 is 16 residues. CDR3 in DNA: TGTGCCAGCAGCTTAGGGGCAGGGGTGTCCACAGATACGCAGTATTTT. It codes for CASSLGAGVSTDTQYF.

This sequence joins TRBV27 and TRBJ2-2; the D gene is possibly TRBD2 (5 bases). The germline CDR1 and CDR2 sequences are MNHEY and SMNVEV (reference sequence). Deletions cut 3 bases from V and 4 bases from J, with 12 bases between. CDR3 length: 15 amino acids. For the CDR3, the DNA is TGTGCCAGCAGTTTTGAGGGATTAGCCACCGGGGAGCTGTTTTTT. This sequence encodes CASSFEGLATGELFF.

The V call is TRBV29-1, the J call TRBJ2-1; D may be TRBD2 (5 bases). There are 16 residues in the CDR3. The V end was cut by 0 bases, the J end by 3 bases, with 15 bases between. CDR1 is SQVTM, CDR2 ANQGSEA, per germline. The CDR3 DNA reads TGCAGCGTTGAAGATCCCAGAACTAGAGACTACAATGAGCAGTTCTTC. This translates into CSVEDPRTRDYNEQFF.

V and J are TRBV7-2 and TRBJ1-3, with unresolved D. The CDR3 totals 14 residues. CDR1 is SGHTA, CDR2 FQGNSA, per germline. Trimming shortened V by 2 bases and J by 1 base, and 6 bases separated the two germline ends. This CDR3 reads CASSLTGSGNTIYF. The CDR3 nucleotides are TGTGCCAGCAGCTTAACGGGGTCTGGAAACACCATATATTTT.

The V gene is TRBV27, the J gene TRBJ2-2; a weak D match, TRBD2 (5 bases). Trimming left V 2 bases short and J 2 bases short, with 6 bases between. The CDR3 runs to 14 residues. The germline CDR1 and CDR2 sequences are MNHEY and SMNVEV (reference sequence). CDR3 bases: TGTGCCAGCAGTTTACGGGGAAACACCGGGGAGCTGTTTTTT. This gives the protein CASSLRGNTGELFF.

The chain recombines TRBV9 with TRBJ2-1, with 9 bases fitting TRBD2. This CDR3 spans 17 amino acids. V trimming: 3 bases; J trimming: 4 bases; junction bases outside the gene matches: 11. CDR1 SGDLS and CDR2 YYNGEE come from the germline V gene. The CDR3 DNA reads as TGTGCCAGCAGCGGCCGAGGCGGGGGGGCCTCGTACAATGAGCAGTTCTTC. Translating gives CASSGRGGGASYNEQFF.

CDR3 bases: TGTGCCAGCAGCTTGGTACAGGGCCCCAGTTCTGGAAACACCATATATTTT. This translates into CASSLVQGPSSGNTIYF. J is TRBJ1-3 and V is TRBV5-4; D may be TRBD1 (6 bases). Between the trimmed V and J ends, which lost 0 bases and 1 base, there was a span of 14 bases. The CDR3 loop spans 17 amino acids. Per germline, CDR1 SGHNT and CDR2 YYREEE (reference sequence).

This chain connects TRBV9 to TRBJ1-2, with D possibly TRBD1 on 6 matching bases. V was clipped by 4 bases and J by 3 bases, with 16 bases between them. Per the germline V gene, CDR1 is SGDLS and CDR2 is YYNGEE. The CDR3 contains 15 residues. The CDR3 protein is CASSTYRAGDYGYTF. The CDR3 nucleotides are TGTGCCAGCAGCACATACAGGGCAGGGGACTATGGCTACACCTTC. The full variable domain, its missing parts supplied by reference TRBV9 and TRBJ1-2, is DSGVTQTPKHLITATGQRVTLRCSPRSGDLSVYWYQQSLDQGLQFLIQYYNGEERAKGNILERFSAQQFPDLHSELNLSSLELGDSALYFCASSTYRAGDYGYTFGSGTRLTVV.

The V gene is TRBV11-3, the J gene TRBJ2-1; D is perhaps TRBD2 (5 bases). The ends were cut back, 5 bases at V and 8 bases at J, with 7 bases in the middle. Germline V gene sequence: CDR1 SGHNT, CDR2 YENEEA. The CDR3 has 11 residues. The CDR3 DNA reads TGTGCCAGCAGCGAGGGAGATGAGCAGTTCTTC. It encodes CASSEGDEQFF.

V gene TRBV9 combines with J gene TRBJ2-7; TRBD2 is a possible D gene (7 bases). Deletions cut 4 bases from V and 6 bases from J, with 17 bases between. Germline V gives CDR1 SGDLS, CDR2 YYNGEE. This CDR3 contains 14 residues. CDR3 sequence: CASSLGGVSSEQYF. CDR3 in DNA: TGTGCCAGCAGCCTAGGGGGGGTGTCATCCGAGCAGTACTTC.

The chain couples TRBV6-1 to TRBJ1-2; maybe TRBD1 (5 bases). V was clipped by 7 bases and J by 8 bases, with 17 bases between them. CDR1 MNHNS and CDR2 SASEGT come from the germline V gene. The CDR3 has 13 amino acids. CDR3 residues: CASIMMGGFGYTF. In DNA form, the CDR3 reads TGTGCCAGCATTATGATGGGGGGGTTCGGCTACACCTTC.

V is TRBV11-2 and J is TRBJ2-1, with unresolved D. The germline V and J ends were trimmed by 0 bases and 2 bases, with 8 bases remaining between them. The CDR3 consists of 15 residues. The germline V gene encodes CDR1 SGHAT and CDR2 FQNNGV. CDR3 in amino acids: CASSLDTGPYNEQFF. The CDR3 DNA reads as TGTGCCAGCAGCTTAGATACCGGACCCTACAATGAGCAGTTCTTC.

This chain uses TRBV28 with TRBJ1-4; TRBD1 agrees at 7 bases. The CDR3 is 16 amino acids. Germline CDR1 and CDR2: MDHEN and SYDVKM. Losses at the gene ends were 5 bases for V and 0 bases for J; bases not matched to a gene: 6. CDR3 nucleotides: TGTGCCAGCAGTCCGGGGACAGACGCAACTAATGAAAAACTGTTTTTT. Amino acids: CASSPGTDATNEKLFF.